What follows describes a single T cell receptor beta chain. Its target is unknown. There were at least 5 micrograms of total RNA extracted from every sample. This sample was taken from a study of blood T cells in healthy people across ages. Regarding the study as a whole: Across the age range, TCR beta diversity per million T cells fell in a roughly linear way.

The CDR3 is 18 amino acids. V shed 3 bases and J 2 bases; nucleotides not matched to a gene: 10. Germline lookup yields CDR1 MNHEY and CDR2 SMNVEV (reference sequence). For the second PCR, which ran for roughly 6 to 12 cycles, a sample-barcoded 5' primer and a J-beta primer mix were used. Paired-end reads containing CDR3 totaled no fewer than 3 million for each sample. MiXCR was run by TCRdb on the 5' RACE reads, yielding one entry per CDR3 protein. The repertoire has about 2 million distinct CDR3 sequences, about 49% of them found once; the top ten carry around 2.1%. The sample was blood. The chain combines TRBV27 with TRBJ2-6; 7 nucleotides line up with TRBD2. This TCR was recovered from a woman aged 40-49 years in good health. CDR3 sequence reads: CASSLVVGGGPGANVLTF. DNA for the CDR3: TGTGCCAGCAGTTTGGTAGTGGGGGGAGGGCCTGGGGCCAACGTCCTGACTTTC.